The entry below gives a single T cell receptor (beta chain) sequence along with its context. Its matching antigen is unknown. From the germline J gene comes the end of the CDR3, since the read stops 3 residues before it. The CDR3 consists of 14 residues. Germline V gene lookup returns CDR1 MDHEN and CDR2 SYDVKM. Trimming removed 2 bases at V and 6 bases at J, with 13 bases between. Measured with immunoSEQ multiplex PCR; TCRdb has only the in-frame clones, and not every one. The sample has 20,000 to 25,000 clones. The data were taken from a study of T cells in women clearing cervical HPV infection. Study as a whole: Women with histologically confirmed HPV16-related CIN3 or worse, 2 with invasive cancer, served as cases. Blood came at first lesion visit for cases, post-clearance for controls. Study conclusions and caveats: Associations may precede or follow infection; HPV-specific or memory T cells were not isolated. Repertoire richness, not evenness, was significantly elevated in CIN3+ cases versus controls.

The chain couples TRBV28 to TRBJ1-2; D not certain. The sequence was obtained from a woman aged 18-70 years with a cervical HPV16 infection that either progressed to CIN3+ or cleared (not recorded which). What was sequenced was blood buffy coat. The part of the CDR3 DNA that was read is TGTGCCAGCAGTTTAATATCGGGTGGCAATGGC. Protein sequence: CASSLISGGNG. Given in full, the CDR3 is CASSLISGGNGYTF.